This entry lists 15 T cell receptor beta chains sequenced from one sample in a study of T cells after yellow fever vaccination. One entry per CDR3 protein, called by TCRdb with MiXCR from the 5' RACE reads. The sample has 620,000 or so distinct CDR3 sequences, more than 9% seen once; the top ten hold around 14%. The material was PBMCs, obtained on the day of the yellow fever booster vaccination. Receptors were obtained from a man aged 30 to 45 who received the YFV17D yellow fever vaccine.

This clonotype was seen a handful of times. V is TRBV7-9 and J is TRBJ2-1; TRBD2 matches at 7 bases. CDR3 length equals 16 residues. V shed 6 bases, J shed 1 base, and the junction held 9 bases outside the gene matches. Germline V gene lookup returns CDR1 SEHNR and CDR2 FQNEAQ (reference sequence). The chain's CDR3 is CASSPSGRGSYNEQFF. In DNA form, the CDR3 reads TGTGCCAGCAGTCCTAGCGGCCGGGGGTCCTACAATGAGCAGTTCTTC.

CDR3 in DNA: TGTGCCAGCAGTCAAAGCAGAGGGAGACAGGGTGAAGTCGTGGGGAAGGTTTACTATGGCTACACCTTC. Amino acids: CASSQSRGRQGEVVGKVYYGYTF. This rearrangement joins TRBV21-1 to TRBJ1-2; the DNA was not compared with TRBD1, the D call given in the table. TRBV21-1 is a documented pseudogene. The length of the CDR3 is 23 residues.

Only a few counts were recorded for this clonotype. This chain links TRBV10-3 with TRBJ2-2; 14 bases are shared with TRBD2. Germline V CDR1 and CDR2: ENHRY, SYGVKD. Germline trimming cut 2 bases from V and 1 base from J; bases unmatched to any gene: 3. The CDR3 has 18 amino acids. The CDR3 DNA is TGTGCCATCAGTGAGGGACTAGCGGGAGGCCGGAACACCGGGGAGCTGTTTTTT. Translating gives CAISEGLAGGRNTGELFF.

The rearrangement joins TRBV5-1 to TRBJ2-3, with unresolved D. Per germline, CDR1 SGHRS and CDR2 YFSETQ. The V and J ends lost 0 bases and 3 bases respectively, with 8 bases between them. This CDR3 contains 14 residues. In nucleotides, the CDR3 is TGCGCCAGCAGCTTGGAACGACTTACAGATACGCAGTATTTT. Protein product: CASSLERLTDTQYF.

The rearrangement uses TRBV7-3 and TRBJ2-1; D possibly corresponds to TRBD2 (6 bases). The CDR3 contains 14 residues. The germline gives CDR1 SGHTA, CDR2 FQGTGA. V lost 0 bases and J lost 15, with 18 bases in between. CDR3 region: CASSLTASSVVVFF. Written as DNA, the CDR3 is TGTGCCAGCAGCTTAACGGCCTCTAGCGTCGTAGTGTTCTTC.

The chain links TRBV28 to TRBJ1-2, with D unresolved. Trimming cost V 3 bases and J 8 bases, with 13 bases left between them. The CDR3 has 13 residues. Germline V gene sequence: CDR1 MDHEN, CDR2 SYDVKM. Written as DNA, the CDR3 is TGTGCCAGCAGTTTTCTGTTGGGAAACGGCTACACCTTC. Translating it yields CASSFLLGNGYTF.

This clonotype was seen a handful of times. The J gene is TRBJ2-5, the V gene TRBV6-1; 7 positions match TRBD1. The CDR3 runs to 14 residues. Unmatched junction bases numbered 6, after V lost 8 bases and J lost 0 bases. Germline V lookup: CDR1 MNHNS, CDR2 SASEGT. The CDR3 reads CASRGRGYQETQYF. The CDR3 region has the DNA TGTGCCAGCCGAGGCAGGGGGTACCAAGAGACCCAGTACTTC.

This clonotype was seen a handful of times. The rearrangement links TRBV29-1 to TRBJ2-1; 11 nucleotides line up with TRBD2. The CDR3 has 17 amino acids. V trimming: 2 bases; J trimming: 7 bases; junction bases outside the gene matches: 13. Germline-derived CDR1 and CDR2 are SQVTM and ANQGSEA. CDR3 bases: TGCAGCGTTGAACGTAGCGGGAGGGCCACCCTTCCGAATGAGCAGTTCTTC. It yields the protein CSVERSGRATLPNEQFF.

J is TRBJ2-7 and V is TRBV5-6, with D unclear. The V end was cut by 0 bases, the J end by 3 bases, with 7 bases between. The CDR3 loop spans 13 amino acids. Germline V gene lookup returns CDR1 SGHDT and CDR2 YYEEEE. The CDR3, as DNA: TGTGCCAGCAGCTTGGGTCCCTACTACGAGCAGTACTTC. It translates to CASSLGPYYEQYF.

The chain uses TRBV15 and TRBJ2-2, with TRBD2 matching over 13 bases. The CDR3 covers 15 residues. Germline V lookup: CDR1 LNHNV, CDR2 YYDKDF (reference sequence). V gave up 1 base and J gave up 9 bases; unmatched junction bases: 2. In DNA, the CDR3 is TGTGCCACCAGCAGAGGACTAGCGGGAGGTCGGGAGCTGTTTTTT. Translation gives CATSRGLAGGRELFF. Full variable domain (rest looked up from reference TRBV15 and TRBJ2-2): DAMVIQNPRYQVTQFGKPVTLSCSQTLNHNVMYWYQQKSSQAPKLLFHYYDKDFNNEADTPDNFQSRRPNTSFCFLDIRSPGLGDTAMYLCATSRGLAGGRELFFGEGSRLTVL.

The chain combines TRBV11-2 with TRBJ2-7, with 8 bases matching TRBD1. This CDR3 has 19 residues. Germline assignment: CDR1 SGHAT and CDR2 FQNNGV. J lost 9 bases, V lost 6 bases, and 28 bases had no gene match. The CDR3 region has the DNA TGTGCCAGCAGTCCACTGATGGGGACCACCCGGGACAGGCCCCGGGGGCAGTACTTC. Its translation is CASSPLMGTTRDRPRGQYF. The whole variable domain, filled in from reference TRBV11-2 and TRBJ2-7, reads EAGVAQSPRYKIIEKRQSVAFWCNPISGHATLYWYQQILGQGPKLLIQFQNNGVVDDSQLPKDRFSAERLKGVDSTLKIQPAKLEDSAVYLCASSPLMGTTRDRPRGQYFGPGTRLTVT.

The chain carries TRBV29-1 and TRBJ1-2; D possibly corresponds to TRBD1 (5 bases). Trimming took off 4 bases at V and 4 bases at J, with 10 bases between the two ends. Germline CDR1 is SQVTM and CDR2 is ANQGSEA. The CDR3 extends over 12 amino acids. CDR3 DNA sequence: TGCAGCGTTGCCCCGACAGCCTATGGCTACACCTTC. Its translation is CSVAPTAYGYTF.

The table lists this clonotype with many counts. V usage is TRBV12-3 or TRBV12-4 and J usage is TRBJ1-1; the match to TRBD1 covers 7 bases. The CDR3 extends over 14 amino acids. V lost 7 bases to trimming and J lost 1 base; unmatched junction nucleotides: 6. Here the CDR3 reads CASTSTGSNTEAFF. In DNA, the CDR3 is TGTGCCAGCACCTCGACAGGGTCGAACACTGAAGCTTTCTTT.

The chain employs TRBV7-9 and TRBJ1-1; D remains ambiguous. The CDR3 totals 15 residues. CDR1 is SEHNR and CDR2 is FQNEAQ in the germline V gene (reference sequence). The germline V and J ends were trimmed by 0 bases and 0 bases, with 8 bases remaining between them. The DNA of the CDR3 is TGTGCCAGCAGCTTAGCTGAGGTATTGAACACTGAAGCTTTCTTT. This translates into CASSLAEVLNTEAFF.

CDR3 bases: TGTGCCATCAGTCTTGGACAGGGTCCCTACAATGAGCAGTTCTTC. The encoded protein is CAISLGQGPYNEQFF. This chain joins TRBV10-3 and TRBJ2-1; 8 nucleotides line up with TRBD1. From germline, CDR1 is ENHRY and CDR2 SYGVKD. The CDR3 totals 15 residues. V was clipped by 5 bases and J by 2 bases; unmatched bases: 5.